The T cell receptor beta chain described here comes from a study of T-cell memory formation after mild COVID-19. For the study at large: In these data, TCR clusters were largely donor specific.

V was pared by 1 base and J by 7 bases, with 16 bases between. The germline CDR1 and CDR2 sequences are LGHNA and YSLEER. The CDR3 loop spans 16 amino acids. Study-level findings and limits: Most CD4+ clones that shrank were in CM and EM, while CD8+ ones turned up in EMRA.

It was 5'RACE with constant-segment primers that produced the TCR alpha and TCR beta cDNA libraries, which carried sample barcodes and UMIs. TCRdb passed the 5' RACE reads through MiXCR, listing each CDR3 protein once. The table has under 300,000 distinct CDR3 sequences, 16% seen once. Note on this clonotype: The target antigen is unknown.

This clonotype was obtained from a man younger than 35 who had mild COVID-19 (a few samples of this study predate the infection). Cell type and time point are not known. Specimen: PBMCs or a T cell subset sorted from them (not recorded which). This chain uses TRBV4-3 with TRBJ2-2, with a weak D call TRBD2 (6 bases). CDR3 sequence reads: CASSQGRGKGGGELFF. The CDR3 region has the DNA TGCGCCAGCAGCCAAGGGAGGGGCAAGGGCGGCGGGGAGCTGTTTTTT.